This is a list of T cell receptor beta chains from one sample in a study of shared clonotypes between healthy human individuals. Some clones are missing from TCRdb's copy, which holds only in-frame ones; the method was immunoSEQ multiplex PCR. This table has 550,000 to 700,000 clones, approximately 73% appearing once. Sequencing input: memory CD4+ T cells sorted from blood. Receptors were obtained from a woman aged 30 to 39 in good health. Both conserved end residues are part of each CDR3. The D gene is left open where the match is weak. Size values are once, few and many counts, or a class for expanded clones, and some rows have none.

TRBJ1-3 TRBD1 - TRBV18 CASSPRPTGGPGNTIYF TGTGCCAGCTCACCACGGCCGACAGGGGGCCCTGGAAACACCATATATTTT
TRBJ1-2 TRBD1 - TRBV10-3 CAISSGQGDYGYTF TGTGCCATCAGTTCAGGACAGGGGGACTATGGCTACACCTTC
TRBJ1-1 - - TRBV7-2 CASSSTVQNTEAFF TGTGCCAGCAGCTCGACTGTACAGAACACTGAAGCTTTCTTT
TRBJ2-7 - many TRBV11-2 CASTQTLVEQYF TGTGCCAGCACCCAGACCCTGGTCGAGCAGTACTTC
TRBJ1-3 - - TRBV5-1 CASSLVGQDGNTIYF TGCGCCAGCAGCTTGGTTGGGCAGGATGGAAACACCATATATTTT
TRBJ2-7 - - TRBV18 CASSQTGSYEQYF TGTGCCAGCTCACAAACAGGGTCCTACGAGCAGTACTTC
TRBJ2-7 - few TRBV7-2 CASSLTGDYGEQYF TGTGCCAGCAGCTTGACAGGGGACTACGGCGAGCAGTACTTC
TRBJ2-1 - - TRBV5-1 CASSLVSGGTYNEQFF TGCGCCAGCAGCTTGGTTAGCGGAGGTACCTACAATGAGCAGTTCTTC
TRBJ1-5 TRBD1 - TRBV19 CASSSSDRGNQPQHF TGTGCCAGTAGTTCCTCGGACAGGGGCAATCAGCCCCAGCATTTT
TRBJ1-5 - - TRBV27 CASSLFGGVGNQPQHF TGTGCCAGCAGTTTATTCGGGGGCGTAGGTAATCAGCCCCAGCATTTT
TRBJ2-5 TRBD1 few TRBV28 CASTGDREETQYF TGTGCCAGCACCGGGGACAGGGAAGAGACCCAGTACTTC
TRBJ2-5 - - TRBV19 CASSPGELQETQYF TGTGCCAGTAGCCCGGGAGAGCTTCAAGAGACCCAGTACTTC
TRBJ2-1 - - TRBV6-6 CASSYYSGSLNEQFF TGTGCCAGCAGTTACTATAGCGGAAGCCTTAATGAGCAGTTCTTC
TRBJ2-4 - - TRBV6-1 CASSEEGWGPIAKNIQYF TGTGCCAGCAGTGAAGAAGGATGGGGCCCCATAGCCAAAAACATTCAGTACTTC
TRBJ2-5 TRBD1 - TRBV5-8 CASSYGQAMYQETQYF TGTGCCAGCAGCTACGGACAGGCGATGTACCAAGAGACCCAGTACTTC
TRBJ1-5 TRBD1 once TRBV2 CASEPTGEAQPQHF TGTGCCAGCGAGCCGACAGGGGAGGCCCAGCCCCAGCATTTT
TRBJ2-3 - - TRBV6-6 CASKLGGDTDTQYF TGTGCCAGCAAGCTTGGGGGAGACACAGATACGCAGTATTTT
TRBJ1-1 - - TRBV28 CASSLDRRTEAFF TGTGCCAGCAGTTTGGACCGACGGACTGAAGCTTTCTTT
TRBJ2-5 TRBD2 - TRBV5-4 CASSRRLAYQETQYF TGTGCCAGCAGCCGGCGACTAGCGTATCAAGAGACCCAGTACTTC
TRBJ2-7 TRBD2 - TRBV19 CASSPLAGDREQYF TGTGCCAGTAGCCCACTAGCGGGAGATCGCGAGCAGTACTTC
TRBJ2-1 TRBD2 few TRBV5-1 CASSLSGGYNEQFF TGCGCCAGCAGCTTAAGCGGGGGGTACAATGAGCAGTTCTTC
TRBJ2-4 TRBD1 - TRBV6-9 CASRKGQGKNIQYF TGTGCCAGCAGGAAGGGACAGGGTAAAAACATTCAGTACTTC
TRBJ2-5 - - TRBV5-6 CASSIPGEPRETQYF TGTGCCAGCAGCATCCCCGGGGAGCCTCGGGAGACCCAGTACTTC
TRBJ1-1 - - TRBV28 CASTPPWGNTEAFF TGTGCCAGCACTCCTCCATGGGGGAACACTGAAGCTTTCTTT
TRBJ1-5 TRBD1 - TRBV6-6 CASRGTGSTQPQHF TGTGCCAGCAGAGGGACAGGGTCCACTCAGCCCCAGCATTTT
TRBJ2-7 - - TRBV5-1 CASSFVWGPYEQYF TGCGCCAGCAGCTTTGTCTGGGGCCCCTACGAGCAGTACTTC
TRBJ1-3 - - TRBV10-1 CASGPGSGNTIYF TGCGCCAGCGGTCCAGGCTCTGGAAACACCATATATTTT
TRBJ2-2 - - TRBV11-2 CASSPLATSLGTGELFF TGTGCCAGCAGCCCACTGGCGACGAGTTTGGGCACCGGGGAGCTGTTTTTT
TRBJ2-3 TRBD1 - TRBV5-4 CASSRSQGAADTQYF TGTGCCAGCAGCCGATCACAGGGGGCTGCAGATACGCAGTATTTT
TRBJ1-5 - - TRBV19 CASSPRGSPWNQPQHF TGTGCCAGTAGCCCTCGTGGCAGCCCTTGGAATCAGCCCCAGCATTTT
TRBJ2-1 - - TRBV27 CASSPRPDRNEQFF TGTGCCAGCAGTCCACGACCGGATCGGAATGAGCAGTTCTTC
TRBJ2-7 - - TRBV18 CASSPASAAYEQYF TGTGCCAGCTCACCAGCTAGCGCGGCCTACGAGCAGTACTTC
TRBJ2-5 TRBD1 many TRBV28 CASSLGQGDRETQYF TGTGCCAGCAGTCTGGGACAGGGGGATCGAGAGACCCAGTACTTC